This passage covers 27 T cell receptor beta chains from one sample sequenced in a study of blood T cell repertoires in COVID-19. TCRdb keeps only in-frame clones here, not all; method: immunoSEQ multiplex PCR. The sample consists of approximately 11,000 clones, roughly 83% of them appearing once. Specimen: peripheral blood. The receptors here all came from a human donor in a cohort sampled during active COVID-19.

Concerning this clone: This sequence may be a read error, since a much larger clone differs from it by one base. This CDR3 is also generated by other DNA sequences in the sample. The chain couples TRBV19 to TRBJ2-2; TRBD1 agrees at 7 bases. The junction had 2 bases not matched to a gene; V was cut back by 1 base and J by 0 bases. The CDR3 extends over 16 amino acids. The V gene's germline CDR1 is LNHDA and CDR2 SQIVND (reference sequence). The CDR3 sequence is CASSIAGTANTGELFF. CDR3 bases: TGTGCCAGTAGTATAGCGGGGACAGCGAACACCGGGGAGCTGTTTTTT.

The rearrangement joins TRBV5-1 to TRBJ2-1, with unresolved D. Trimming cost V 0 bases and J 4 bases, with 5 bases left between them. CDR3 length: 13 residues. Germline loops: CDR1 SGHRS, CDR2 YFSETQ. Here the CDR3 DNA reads TGCGCCAGCAGCTTGGGGCAGTACAATGAGCAGTTCTTC. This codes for CASSLGQYNEQFF.

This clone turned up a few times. The chain's CDR3 is CASSQAGQARTSEQYF. As DNA, the CDR3 is TGTGCCAGCAGCCAAGCTGGACAGGCCAGGACTTCGGAGCAGTACTTC. The chain uses TRBV3-1 (or the pseudogene TRBV3-2) and TRBJ2-7, with 7 bases identical to TRBD1. V lost 1 base and J lost 7; bases outside the gene matches: 13. The germline gives CDR1 LGHDT, CDR2 YNNKEL (reference sequence). This CDR3 has 16 residues.

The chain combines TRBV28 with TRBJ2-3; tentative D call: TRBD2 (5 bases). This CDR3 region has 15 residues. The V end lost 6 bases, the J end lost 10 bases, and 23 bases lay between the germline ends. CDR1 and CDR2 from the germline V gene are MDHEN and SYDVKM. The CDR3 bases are TGTGCCAGCAGGTCTACTAGTCCCTCTCCGTTTGCGCAGTATTTT. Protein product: CASRSTSPSPFAQYF.

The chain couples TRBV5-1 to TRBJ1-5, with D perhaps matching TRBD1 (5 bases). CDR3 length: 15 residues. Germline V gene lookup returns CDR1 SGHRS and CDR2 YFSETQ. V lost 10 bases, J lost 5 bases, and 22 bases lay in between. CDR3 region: CAPSLSPGGDQPQHF. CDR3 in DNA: TGCGCCCCCAGCCTAAGTCCGGGGGGGGATCAGCCCCAGCATTTT.

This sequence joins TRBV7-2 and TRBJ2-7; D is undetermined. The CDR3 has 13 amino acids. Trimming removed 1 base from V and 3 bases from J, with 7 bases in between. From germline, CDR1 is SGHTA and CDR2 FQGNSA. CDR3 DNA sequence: TGTGCCAGCAGCTTAGAATTAGTCTACGAGCAGTACTTC. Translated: CASSLELVYEQYF.

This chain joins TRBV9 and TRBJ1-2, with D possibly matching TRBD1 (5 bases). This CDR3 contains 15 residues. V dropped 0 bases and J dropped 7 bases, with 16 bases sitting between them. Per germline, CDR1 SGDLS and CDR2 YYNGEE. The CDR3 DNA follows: TGTGCCAGCAGCGTAGTTCAGGGATCCTTGAGTGGCTACACCTTC. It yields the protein CASSVVQGSLSGYTF.

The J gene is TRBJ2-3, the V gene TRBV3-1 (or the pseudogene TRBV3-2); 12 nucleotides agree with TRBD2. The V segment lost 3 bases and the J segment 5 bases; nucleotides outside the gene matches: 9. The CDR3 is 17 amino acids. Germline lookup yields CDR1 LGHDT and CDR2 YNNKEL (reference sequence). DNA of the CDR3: TGTGCCAGCAGCCACGCCCAGACTAGCGGGAGAGTAGATACGCAGTATTTT. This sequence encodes CASSHAQTSGRVDTQYF.

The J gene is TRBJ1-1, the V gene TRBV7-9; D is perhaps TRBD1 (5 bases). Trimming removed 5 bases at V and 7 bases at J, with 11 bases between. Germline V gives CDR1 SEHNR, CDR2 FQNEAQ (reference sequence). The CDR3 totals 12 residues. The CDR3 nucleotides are TGTGCCAGCAGCCTCGGACAATTTGAAGCTTTCTTT. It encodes CASSLGQFEAFF.

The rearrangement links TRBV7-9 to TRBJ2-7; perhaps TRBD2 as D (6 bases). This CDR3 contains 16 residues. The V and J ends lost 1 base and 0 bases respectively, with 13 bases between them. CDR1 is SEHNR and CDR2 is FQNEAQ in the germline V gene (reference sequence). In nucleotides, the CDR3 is TGTGCCAGCAGCTTAGTTGGAGCGGGTGCCTCCTACGAGCAGTACTTC. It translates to CASSLVGAGASYEQYF. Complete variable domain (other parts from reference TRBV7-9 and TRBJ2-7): DTGVSQNPRHKITKRGQNVTFRCDPISEHNRLYWYRQTLGQGPEFLTYFQNEAQLEKSRLLSDRFSAERPKGSFSTLEIQRTEQGDSAMYLCASSLVGAGASYEQYFGPGTRLTVT.

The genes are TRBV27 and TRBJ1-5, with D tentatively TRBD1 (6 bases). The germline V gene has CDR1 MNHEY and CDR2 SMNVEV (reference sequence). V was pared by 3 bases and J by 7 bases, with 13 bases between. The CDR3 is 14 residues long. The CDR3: CASSFRGMGQPQHF. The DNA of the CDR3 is TGTGCCAGCAGTTTTAGGGGGATGGGCCAGCCCCAGCATTTT.

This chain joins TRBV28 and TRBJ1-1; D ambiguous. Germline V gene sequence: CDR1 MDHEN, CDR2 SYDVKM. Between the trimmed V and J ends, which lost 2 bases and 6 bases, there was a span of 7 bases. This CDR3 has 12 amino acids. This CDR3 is CASSLGTPEAFF. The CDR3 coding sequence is TGTGCCAGCAGTTTAGGCACCCCTGAAGCTTTCTTT. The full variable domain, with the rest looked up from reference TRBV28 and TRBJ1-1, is DVKVTQSSRYLVKRTGEKVFLECVQDMDHENMFWYRQDPGLGLRLIYFSYDVKMKEKGDIPEGYSVSREKKERFSLILESASTNQTSMYLCASSLGTPEAFFGQGTRLTVV.

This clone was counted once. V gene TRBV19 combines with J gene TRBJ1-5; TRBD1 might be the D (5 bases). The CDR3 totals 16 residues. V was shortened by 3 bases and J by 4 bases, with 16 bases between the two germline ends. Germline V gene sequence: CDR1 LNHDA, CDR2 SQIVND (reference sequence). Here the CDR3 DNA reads TGTGCCAGTAGTATCCCCCGCAGGGATAGGAATCAGCCCCAGCATTTT. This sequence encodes CASSIPRRDRNQPQHF.

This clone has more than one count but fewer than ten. CDR3 sequence reads: CATVGRAGQPQHF. The CDR3 bases are TGTGCCACCGTGGGAAGGGCGGGCCAGCCCCAGCATTTT. This rearrangement joins TRBV6-5 to TRBJ1-5; no reliable D call. The CDR3 consists of 13 residues. The V gene lost 10 bases and the J gene lost 7 bases, with 17 bases spanning the gap. Per the germline V gene, CDR1 is MNHEY and CDR2 is SVGAGI.

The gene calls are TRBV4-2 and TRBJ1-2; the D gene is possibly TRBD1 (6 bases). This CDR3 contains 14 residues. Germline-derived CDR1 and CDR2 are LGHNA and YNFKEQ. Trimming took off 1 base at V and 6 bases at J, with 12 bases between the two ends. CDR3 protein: CASSQGGGLDGYTF. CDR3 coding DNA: TGTGCCAGCAGCCAAGGCGGGGGGCTAGATGGCTACACCTTC.

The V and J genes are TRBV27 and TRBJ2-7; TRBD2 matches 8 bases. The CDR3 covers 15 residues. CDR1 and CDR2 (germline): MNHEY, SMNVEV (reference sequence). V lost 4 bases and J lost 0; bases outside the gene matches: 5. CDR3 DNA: TGTGCCAGCAGTTCCCGCCGGGGGGGCTCCTACGAGCAGTACTTC. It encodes CASSSRRGGSYEQYF.

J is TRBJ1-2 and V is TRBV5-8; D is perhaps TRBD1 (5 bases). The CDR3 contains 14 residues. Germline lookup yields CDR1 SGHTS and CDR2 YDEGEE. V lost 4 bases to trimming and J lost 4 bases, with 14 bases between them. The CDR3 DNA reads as TGTGCCAGCAGCCCGGACGGGGGGTTCTATGGCTACACCTTC. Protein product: CASSPDGGFYGYTF.

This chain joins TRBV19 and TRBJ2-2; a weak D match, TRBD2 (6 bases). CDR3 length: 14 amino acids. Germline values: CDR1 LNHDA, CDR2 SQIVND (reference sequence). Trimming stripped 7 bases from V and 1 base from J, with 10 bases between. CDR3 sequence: CASMGLLNTGELFF. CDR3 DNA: TGTGCCAGTATGGGACTGTTGAACACCGGGGAGCTGTTTTTT.

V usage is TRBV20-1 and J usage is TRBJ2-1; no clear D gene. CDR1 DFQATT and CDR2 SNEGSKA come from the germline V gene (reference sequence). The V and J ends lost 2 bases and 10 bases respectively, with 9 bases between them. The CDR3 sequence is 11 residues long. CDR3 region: CSARLPEEQFF. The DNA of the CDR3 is TGCAGTGCTAGACTCCCTGAGGAGCAGTTCTTC.

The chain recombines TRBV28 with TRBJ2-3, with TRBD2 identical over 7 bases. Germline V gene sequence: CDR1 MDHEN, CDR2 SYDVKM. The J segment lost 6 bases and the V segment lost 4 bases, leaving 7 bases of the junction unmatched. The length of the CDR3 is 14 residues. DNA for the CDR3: TGTGCCAGCAGTTGGGCGGGAGTGTCGGATACGCAGTATTTT. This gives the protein CASSWAGVSDTQYF.

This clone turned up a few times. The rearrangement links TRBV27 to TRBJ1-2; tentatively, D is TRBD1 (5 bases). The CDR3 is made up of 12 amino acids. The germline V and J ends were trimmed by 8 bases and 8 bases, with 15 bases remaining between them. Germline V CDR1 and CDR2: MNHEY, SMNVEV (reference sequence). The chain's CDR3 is CASSRGGDGYTF. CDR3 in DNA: TGTGCCAGCTCTCGGGGGGGGGACGGCTACACCTTC.

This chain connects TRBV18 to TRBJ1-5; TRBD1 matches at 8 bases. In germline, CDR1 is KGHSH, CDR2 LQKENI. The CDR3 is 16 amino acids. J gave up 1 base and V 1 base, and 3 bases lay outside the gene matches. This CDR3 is CASSPRGQGSNQPQHF. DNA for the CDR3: TGTGCCAGCTCACCACGCGGACAGGGAAGCAATCAGCCCCAGCATTTT. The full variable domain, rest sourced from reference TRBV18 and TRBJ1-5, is NAGVMQNPRHLVRRRGQEARLRCSPMKGHSHVYWYRQLPEEGLKFMVYLQKENIIDESGMPKERFSAEFPKEGPSILRIQQVVRGDSAAYFCASSPRGQGSNQPQHFGDGTRLSIL.

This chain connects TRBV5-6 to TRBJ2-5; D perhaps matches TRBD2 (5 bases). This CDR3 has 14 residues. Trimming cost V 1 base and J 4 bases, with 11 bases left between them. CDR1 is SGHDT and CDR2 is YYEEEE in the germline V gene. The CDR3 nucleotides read TGTGCCAGCAGCTTGACGTCCGGGGTAGAGACCCAGTACTTC. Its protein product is CASSLTSGVETQYF.

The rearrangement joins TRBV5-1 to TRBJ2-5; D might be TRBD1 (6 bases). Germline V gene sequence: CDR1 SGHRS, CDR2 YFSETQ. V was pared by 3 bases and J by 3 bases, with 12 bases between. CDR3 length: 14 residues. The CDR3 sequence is CASSYSGAEETQYF. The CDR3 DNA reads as TGCGCCAGCAGCTACTCAGGGGCGGAAGAGACCCAGTACTTC. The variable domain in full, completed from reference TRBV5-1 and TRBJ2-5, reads KAGVTQTPRYLIKTRGQQVTLSCSPISGHRSVSWYQQTPGQGLQFLFEYFSETQRNKGNFPGRFSGRQFSNSRSEMNVSTLELGDSALYLCASSYSGAEETQYFGPGTRLLVL.

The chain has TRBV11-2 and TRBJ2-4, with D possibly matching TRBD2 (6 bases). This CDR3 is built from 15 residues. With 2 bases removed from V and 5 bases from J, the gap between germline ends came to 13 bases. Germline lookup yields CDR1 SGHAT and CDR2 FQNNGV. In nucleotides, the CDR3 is TGTGCCAGCAGCTTAAATCTTTCGGGGGAAAACATTCAGTACTTC. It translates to CASSLNLSGENIQYF. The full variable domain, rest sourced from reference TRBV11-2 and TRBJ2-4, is EAGVAQSPRYKIIEKRQSVAFWCNPISGHATLYWYQQILGQGPKLLIQFQNNGVVDDSQLPKDRFSAERLKGVDSTLKIQPAKLEDSAVYLCASSLNLSGENIQYFGAGTRLSVL.

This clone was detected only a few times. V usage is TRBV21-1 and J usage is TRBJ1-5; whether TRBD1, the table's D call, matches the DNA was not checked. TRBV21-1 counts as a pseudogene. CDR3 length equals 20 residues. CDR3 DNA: TGTGCCAGCACCTCCACTGGGGGACAAGGGCCAATCTATAGCAATCAGCCCCAGCATTTT. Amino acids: CASTSTGGQGPIYSNQPQHF.

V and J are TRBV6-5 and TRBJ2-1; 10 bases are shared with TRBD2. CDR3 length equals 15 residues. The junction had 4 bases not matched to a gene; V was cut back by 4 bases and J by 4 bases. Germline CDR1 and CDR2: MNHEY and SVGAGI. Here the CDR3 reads CASSSGLAVYNEQFF. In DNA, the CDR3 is TGTGCCAGCAGTTCCGGACTAGCGGTATACAATGAGCAGTTCTTC.